The present T cell receptor (beta chain) was sequenced within a study of blood T cell repertoires in COVID-19. Turning to the study itself: COVID-19 samples from acute and convalescent phases originated in the United States, Italy and Spain.

From germline, CDR1 is SGHDN and CDR2 FVKESK. The CDR3 runs 16 residues. Trimming stripped 4 bases from V and 0 bases from J, with 15 bases between. Recruitment covered about 25 US areas and drew participants whose ages spanned roughly 18 to 90 years. TCRdb keeps only in-frame clones here, not all; method: immunoSEQ multiplex PCR. The repertoire holds a few hundred thousand clones, about 86% seen once, with roughly 4% in the top ten. The chain employs TRBV14 and TRBJ1-2; D is ambiguous. The source of this sequence is a man aged 25 to 40 with acute COVID-19. The sequenced material came from PBMCs or T cells enriched from blood (not recorded which). As DNA, the CDR3 is TGTGCCAGCAGCCTTTCCGGGGTTTGGTCTAACTATGGCTACACCTTC. Translation gives CASSLSGVWSNYGYTF.